Listed below are T cell receptor beta chains from one sample, sequenced in a study of graft-versus-host responses after intestinal transplantation. These TCRs are of unknown antigen specificity. Sequencing used immunoSEQ multiplex PCR; TCRdb keeps in-frame clones, though not all of them. This table has fewer than 85,000 clones, roughly 90% appearing once. The specimen comprised unstimulated CD8+ T cells sorted from spleen or lymph node cells, sampled before intestinal transplant. The receptors stem from a human donor who received an intestinal transplant. CDR3s include the opening cysteine and the closing phenylalanine or tryptophan. Fields, in order: V gene, CDR3 length, CDR3 protein.

>TRBV9|15
CASSPSDRVGPEAFF
>TRBV19|14
CASSTLTTGNEQFF
>TRBV5-1|16
CASSVVSGGTNTEAFF
>TRBV9|15
CASSGEQGPNEKLFF
>TRBV6-5|13
CASSYVPTGPQHF
>TRBV5-1|14
CASSIDGSNEKLFF
>TRBV30|13
CAWSPGQGYGYTF
>TRBV6-1|13
CASQAASYNEQFF
>TRBV29-1|13
CSSSGVAGGTQYF
>TRBV7-9|14
CASSSQTSPLVVFF
>TRBV4-1|16
CASSQEGSGSSYGYTF
>TRBV9|16
CASSVASTSATYEQYF
>TRBV5-1|15
CASSRDRTHGDIQYF
>TRBV27|14
CASSFGGPGNTIYF
>TRBV6-4|16
CASSDSSGRAPDTQYF
>TRBV28|15
CASSLADRAIEKLFF
>TRBV6-5|13
CASSRQGAREQYF
>TRBV28|15
CASSPRDRGTYEQYF
>TRBV6-5|12
CASSGDFRTQYF
>TRBV6-1|18
CASSEAGVSPRSGNTIYF
>TRBV4-1|18
CASSQEGTPGDVLSPLHF
>TRBV4-1|14
CASSQGFSHQPQHF
>TRBV6-5|16
CASSYTPAGGSYEQYF
>TRBV13|14
CASSLRTAGNTIYF
>TRBV7-9|15
CASSSPPSAQETQYF
>TRBV27|13
CASSALSSTEAFF
>TRBV15|13
CATSSRGSTEAFF
>TRBV15|15
CATSREAGGEYEQYF
>TRBV5-6|14
CASSFGQENTEAFF
>TRBV14|16
CASSQEGSPGWATQYF